This T cell receptor beta chain was sequenced during a study of blood T cell repertoires in COVID-19. Study context: Samples taken during acute and convalescent COVID-19 were collected in the United States, Italy and Spain.

Repertoires were generated with immunoSEQ multiplex PCR, while TCRdb's copy carries only in-frame clones and drops some. The sample has 55,000 to 75,000 clones, more than 60% seen once; the top ten hold roughly 23%. Germline V gene sequence: CDR1 SGDLS, CDR2 YYNGEE. With V trimmed by 4 bases and J by 4 bases, 7 bases remained unmatched. The CDR3 spans 16 residues. The receptor was derived from a man between 60 and 70 years old with acute or convalescent COVID-19. The chain links TRBV9 to TRBJ2-1; 11 bases are shared with TRBD2. Sequenced material: peripheral blood. CDR3: CASSSPSGRLYNEQFF. The CDR3 DNA reads as TGTGCCAGCAGCTCCCCTAGCGGGAGGCTTTACAATGAGCAGTTCTTC.